This T cell receptor (beta chain) was captured by sequencing in a study of blood T cell repertoires in COVID-19. Trimming took 6 bases from V and 9 from J; bases not matched to a gene: 7. There are 12 residues in the CDR3. CDR1 SGHAT and CDR2 FQNNGV come from the germline V gene. Here immunoSEQ multiplex PCR was the method, and the copy in TCRdb shows in-frame clones only, minus some. Of around 100,000 clones listed, around four fifths are singletons. The V gene is TRBV11-2, the J gene TRBJ1-2; 7 bases map to TRBD1. Sequences were obtained from peripheral blood. The sequence was collected from a woman in her seventies with acute or convalescent COVID-19. The CDR3 nucleotides read TGTGCCAGCAGTGGAGACAGGGACAGCTACACCTTC. Amino acid sequence: CASSGDRDSYTF.